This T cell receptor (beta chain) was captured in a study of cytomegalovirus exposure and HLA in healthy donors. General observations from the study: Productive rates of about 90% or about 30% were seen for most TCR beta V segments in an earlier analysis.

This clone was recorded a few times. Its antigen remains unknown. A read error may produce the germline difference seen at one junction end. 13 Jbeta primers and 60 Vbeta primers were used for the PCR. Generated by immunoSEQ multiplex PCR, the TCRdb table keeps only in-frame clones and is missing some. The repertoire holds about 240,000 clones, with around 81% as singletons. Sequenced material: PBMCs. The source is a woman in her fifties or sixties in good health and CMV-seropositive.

The CDR3 bases are TGTGCTAGCAGCTTAGCGGAGGGATACAATGAGCAGTTCTTC. It encodes CASSLAEGYNEQFF. The rearrangement joins TRBV7-7 to TRBJ2-1, with TRBD2 as a possible D gene (6 bases). This CDR3 comprises 14 residues. Germline CDR1 SSHAT, CDR2 FNYEAQ (reference sequence). The whole variable domain, remainder taken from reference TRBV7-7 and TRBJ2-1, is GAGVSQSPRYKVTKRGQDVTLRCDPISSHATLYWYQQALGQGPEFLTYFNYEAQPDKSGLPSDRFSAERPEGSISTLTIQRTEQRDSAMYRCASSLAEGYNEQFFGPGTRLTVL.